This is a list of T cell receptor beta chains from one sample in a study of blood T cell repertoires in COVID-19. Assay: immunoSEQ multiplex PCR; the TCRdb copy retains only in-frame clones and omits some. The sample has more than 95,000 clones, 85% seen once; the top ten hold under 8%. The sample was peripheral blood. Receptor source: a man of 80 years or more with active or convalescent COVID-19. CDR3s include the opening cysteine and the closing phenylalanine or tryptophan. D genes are given only for firm matches. Not every row has a clone size; where given, it reads once, few, many or a size class.

CDR3aa	CDR3nt	v_gene	abundance	d_gene	j_gene	len
CASSSQDSYSYEQYF	TGTGCCAGCAGCTCCCAGGACTCATACTCCTACGAGCAGTACTTC	TRBV7-2	.	.	TRBJ2-7	15
CASSPGSGQNNSPLHF	TGTGCCAGCAGCCCGGGGTCCGGACAGAATAATTCACCCCTCCACTTT	TRBV9	.	.	TRBJ1-6	16
CASSGQAGAPDTQYF	TGTGCCAGCAGCGGACAAGCGGGAGCTCCCGATACGCAGTATTTT	TRBV7-2	.	TRBD2	TRBJ2-3	15
CASSQDRQGLSEKLFF	TGTGCCAGCAGCCAAGATCGCCAGGGACTAAGCGAAAAACTGTTTTTT	TRBV4-2	.	.	TRBJ1-4	16
CASSGLAGPVRFEQFF	TGTGCCAGCAGCGGACTAGCGGGACCCGTTAGGTTTGAGCAGTTCTTC	TRBV9	.	TRBD2	TRBJ2-1	16
CASSIQGSGANVLTF	TGTGCCAGTAGTATACAGGGCTCTGGGGCCAACGTCCTGACTTTC	TRBV19	.	.	TRBJ2-6	15
CASSRNRGLRASSYNEQFF	TGTGCCAGTAGTAGAAACAGGGGGCTGCGGGCAAGCTCCTACAATGAGCAGTTCTTC	TRBV19	.	TRBD1	TRBJ2-1	19
CATSAPGQGGFEQYF	TGTGCCACCAGTGCCCCGGGACAGGGGGGGTTCGAGCAGTACTTC	TRBV24-1	few	TRBD1	TRBJ2-7	15
CASKPGQKNTEAFF	TGTGCCAGCAAGCCAGGACAAAAGAACACTGAAGCTTTCTTT	TRBV28	.	.	TRBJ1-1	14
CASSLGGPGETQYF	TGCGCCAGCAGCTTGGGGGGGCCCGGAGAGACCCAGTACTTC	TRBV5-1	.	.	TRBJ2-5	14
CASSPPLSDRTPLNEQFF	TGTGCCAGCTCACCACCGTTGTCGGACAGGACCCCCCTAAATGAGCAGTTCTTC	TRBV18	once	TRBD1	TRBJ2-1	18
CASGLEGGTEAFF	TGTGCTAGTGGTTTGGAGGGAGGGACTGAAGCTTTCTTT	TRBV12-5	.	.	TRBJ1-1	13
CASSQEGQNTGNTIYF	TGCGCCAGCAGCCAAGAGGGACAGAATACTGGAAACACCATATATTTT	TRBV4-1	many	TRBD1	TRBJ1-3	16
CASSVADRDNTEAFF	TGTGCCAGCAGCGTCGCCGACAGGGACAACACTGAAGCTTTCTTT	TRBV5-5	.	TRBD1	TRBJ1-1	15
CATGDKGGALEAFF	TGTGCCACTGGTGATAAGGGTGGGGCACTTGAAGCTTTCTTT	TRBV28	.	.	TRBJ1-1	14
CASSLGWGGGRQETQYF	TGTGCCAGCAGCTTAGGATGGGGGGGAGGGAGGCAAGAGACCCAGTACTTC	TRBV7-2	.	TRBD2	TRBJ2-5	17
CASSPKSITSGGAVAKNIQYF	TGTGCCAGCAGTCCGAAAAGTATCACTAGCGGGGGGGCGGTAGCCAAAAACATTCAGTACTTC	TRBV27	.	TRBD2	TRBJ2-4	21
CASRSLTEAFF	TGTGCCAGCAGGAGCCTCACTGAAGCTTTCTTT	TRBV28	.	.	TRBJ1-1	11
CASWWAGVPEAFF	TGTGCCAGCTGGTGGGCAGGGGTCCCTGAAGCTTTCTTT	TRBV6-4	few	.	TRBJ1-1	13
CASSSSGPQETQYF	TGCGCCAGCAGCTCCAGCGGCCCCCAAGAGACCCAGTACTTC	TRBV5-1	.	.	TRBJ2-5	14
CAWSVGPGGTDTQYF	TGTGCCTGGAGTGTTGGGCCAGGGGGCACAGATACGCAGTATTTT	TRBV30	.	.	TRBJ2-3	15
CASSFQGGAGGQPQHF	TGTGCCAGCAGCTTCCAAGGGGGCGCAGGGGGACAGCCCCAGCATTTT	TRBV7-2	.	TRBD1	TRBJ1-5	16
CASSPRGQVDTQYF	TGTGCCAGCAGCCCAAGGGGGCAGGTAGATACGCAGTATTTT	TRBV6-5	.	TRBD1	TRBJ2-3	14
CASSQDGNQPQHF	TGTGCCAGCAGCCAAGACGGCAATCAGCCCCAGCATTTT	TRBV4-2	.	.	TRBJ1-5	13
CASSERQGAGGEKLFF	TGTGCCAGCAGTGAACGGCAGGGGGCTGGGGGTGAAAAACTGTTTTTT	TRBV2	.	TRBD1	TRBJ1-4	16
CASSLGYSVRRETQYF	TGTGCCAGCAGCTTAGGGTACTCTGTCAGGAGGGAGACCCAGTACTTC	TRBV7-6	.	.	TRBJ2-5	16
CAISEQGADEKLFF	TGTGCCATCAGTGAGCAGGGGGCCGATGAAAAACTGTTTTTT	TRBV10-3	once	TRBD1	TRBJ1-4	14
CATSRSTGGVYEQYF	TGTGCCACCAGCAGATCGACAGGGGGCGTTTACGAGCAGTACTTC	TRBV15	.	TRBD1	TRBJ2-7	15
CASGFYRNTIYF	TGTGCTAGTGGTTTTTATAGAAACACCATATATTTT	TRBV12-5	.	.	TRBJ1-3	12